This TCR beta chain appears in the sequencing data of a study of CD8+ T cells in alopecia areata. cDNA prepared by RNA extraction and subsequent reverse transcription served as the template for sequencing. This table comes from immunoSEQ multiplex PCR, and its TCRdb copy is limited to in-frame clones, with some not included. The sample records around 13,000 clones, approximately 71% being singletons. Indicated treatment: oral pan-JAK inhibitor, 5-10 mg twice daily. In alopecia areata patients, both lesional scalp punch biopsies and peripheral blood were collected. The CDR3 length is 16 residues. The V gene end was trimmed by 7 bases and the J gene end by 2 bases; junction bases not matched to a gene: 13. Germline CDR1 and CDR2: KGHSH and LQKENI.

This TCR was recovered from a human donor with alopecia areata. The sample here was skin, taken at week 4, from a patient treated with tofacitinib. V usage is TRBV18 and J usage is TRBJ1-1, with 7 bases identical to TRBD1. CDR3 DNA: TGTGCCAGCTGTTCCTCGACAGGGAACTCCAACACTGAAGCTTTCTTT. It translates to CASCSSTGNSNTEAFF.